Below are 5 T cell receptor beta chains sequenced from a single sample in a study of blood T cells in healthy people across ages. The use of a sample-barcoded 5' primer and a J-beta primer mix characterized a second PCR of about 7 to 12 cycles. TCRdb used MiXCR to reprocess the 5' RACE reads, holding one entry per CDR3 protein. This table holds roughly 1.5 million distinct CDR3 sequences, 35% to 45% found once. Sequences were obtained from blood. All receptors derive from a woman aged 18-29 years in good health.

This clonotype was counted at least ten times. The V and J genes are TRBV12-3 or TRBV12-4 and TRBJ1-2; possibly TRBD1 for D (5 bases). The CDR3 length is 13 residues. V lost 3 bases and J 1 base, leaving 6 bases between the germline ends. The CDR3 bases are TGTGCCAGCAGTTTGACAGTTAACTATGGCTACACCTTC. Its translation: CASSLTVNYGYTF.

J is TRBJ1-1 and V is TRBV21-1; TRBD1 is the table's D call and was not checked against the DNA. TRBV21-1 is given as a pseudogene. The length of the CDR3 is 17 residues. The CDR3 nucleotides read TGTGCCAGCAGCCCCCCAAGAGGGGCTCCCATGAACACTGAAGCTTTCTTT. Its translation is CASSPPRGAPMNTEAFF.

The V and J genes are TRBV12-3 or TRBV12-4 and TRBJ2-7, with no clear D. V lost 6 bases to trimming and J lost 2 bases, with 14 bases between them. This CDR3 spans 14 amino acids. The CDR3 here is CASSRSVGTYEQYF. The CDR3 DNA follows: TGTGCCAGCAGCCGTTCAGTTGGAACCTACGAGCAGTACTTC.

There are a few counts of this clonotype. The chain carries TRBV11-2 and TRBJ2-3, with TRBD1 identical over 8 bases. CDR1 and CDR2 (germline): SGHAT, FQNNGV. The CDR3 spans 16 residues. After removal of 4 bases from V and 5 bases from J, the junction contained 11 bases not matched to a gene. CDR3 residues: CASSSSRGRLKDTQYF. CDR3 in DNA: TGTGCCAGCAGCTCAAGCAGGGGGCGTCTAAAAGATACGCAGTATTTT.

This rearrangement joins TRBV20-1 to TRBJ1-2; no reliable D call. Trimming took 3 bases from V and 8 from J, leaving 10 bases between them. From germline, CDR1 is DFQATT and CDR2 SNEGSKA (reference sequence). The CDR3 loop spans 11 amino acids. In DNA, the CDR3 is TGCAGTGCTAGCGATGGAAGCGGCTACACCTTC. This encodes CSASDGSGYTF.